These 12 T cell receptor beta chains share one sample of origin, sequenced in a study of Ad26.COV2.S vaccination and SARS-CoV-2 variants. Treatment given: roughly 19 received Ad26.COV2.S at low or high dose, single or two shots; several received placebo; per-sample allocation not given. Day 63 following the first vaccine or placebo injection was when the samples were taken. Data came from immunoSEQ multiplex PCR; TCRdb stores just in-frame clones and leaves some out. The sample contains hundreds of thousands of clones, around 90% of which appear only once. Material: peripheral blood, obtained in a trial of Ad26.COV2.S vaccine versus placebo. These receptors all come from a person aged 18-60 years who received the Ad26.COV2.S COVID-19 vaccine or a placebo.

The rearrangement links TRBV5-4 to TRBJ1-1; the D gene is possibly TRBD1 (6 bases). This CDR3 has 14 amino acids. V lost 4 bases and J lost 4, with 14 bases in between. The germline CDR1 and CDR2 sequences are SGHNT and YYREEE (reference sequence). CDR3 protein: CASSPTGGGTEAFF. In DNA form, the CDR3 reads TGTGCCAGCAGCCCCACTGGAGGGGGCACTGAAGCTTTCTTT.

This chain connects TRBV18 to TRBJ2-7; 7 bases are shared with TRBD2. Germline V gene data show CDR1 as KGHSH and CDR2 as LQKENI. V trimming: 3 bases; J trimming: 5 bases; junction bases outside the gene matches: 13. The CDR3 sequence is 16 residues long. The CDR3 loop is CASSPKAGLSGNEQYF. The CDR3 DNA follows: TGTGCCAGCTCACCCAAGGCAGGTCTGAGCGGGAACGAGCAGTACTTC.

This clone has just one count. V is TRBV6-2 or TRBV6-3 and J is TRBJ2-2, with 12 bases that match TRBD2. Germline V gene lookup returns CDR1 MNHEY and CDR2 SVGEGT. The CDR3 runs 16 residues. Germline trimming cut 6 bases from V and 3 bases from J; bases unmatched to any gene: 5. Written as DNA, the CDR3 is TGTGCCAGCAGCCCTTGGACTAGCGGGGACACCGGGGAGCTGTTTTTT. As protein: CASSPWTSGDTGELFF.

This rearrangement joins TRBV15 to TRBJ2-4; maybe TRBD2 (6 bases). The CDR3 extends over 19 amino acids. V lost 1 base and J 0 bases, leaving 19 bases between the germline ends. In germline, CDR1 is LNHNV, CDR2 YYDKDF (reference sequence). This CDR3 reads CATSRGGLPTALAKNIQYF. CDR3 nucleotides: TGTGCCACCAGCAGAGGGGGACTGCCGACAGCCCTAGCCAAAAACATTCAGTACTTC.

In this sample, this clone turned up once. V usage is TRBV10-3 and J usage is TRBJ2-5; D ambiguous. Per the germline V gene, CDR1 is ENHRY and CDR2 is SYGVKD. The CDR3 covers 12 residues. V was clipped by 5 bases and J by 0 bases, with 4 bases between them. CDR3 sequence reads: CAISRNQETQYF. CDR3 bases: TGTGCCATCAGTCGGAACCAAGAGACCCAGTACTTC.

The V gene is TRBV5-6, the J gene TRBJ2-7; TRBD1 aligns across 8 bases. J was trimmed by 9 bases and V by 4 bases; bases with no gene match: 3. Germline V gives CDR1 SGHDT, CDR2 YYEEEE. CDR3 size: 11 residues. The CDR3, as DNA: TGTGCCAGCAGCGTCAGGGGGCTGCAGTACTTC. Translating gives CASSVRGLQYF.

This clone was detected a few times. V is TRBV4-3 and J is TRBJ2-7; D possibly uses TRBD1 or TRBD2 (5 bases each). Germline CDR1 LGHNA, CDR2 YSLEER. Deletions cut 3 bases from V and 2 bases from J, with 14 bases between. There are 15 residues in the CDR3. The CDR3 DNA follows: TGCGCCAGCAGCCAGGATACAGGAGGCCCCTACGAGCAGTACTTC. Its translation: CASSQDTGGPYEQYF.

This clone was detected only a few times. J is TRBJ1-2 and V is TRBV19, with D hard to call. Germline V CDR1 and CDR2: LNHDA, SQIVND (reference sequence). Trimming removed 7 bases from V and 8 bases from J, with 11 bases in between. CDR3 length: 11 residues. The CDR3 protein is CASMGGGGYTF. In nucleotides, the CDR3 is TGTGCCAGTATGGGTGGTGGCGGCTACACCTTC.

The chain employs TRBV5-4 and TRBJ1-2; D uncertain. CDR1 SGHNT and CDR2 YYREEE come from the germline V gene (reference sequence). Trimming removed 0 bases from V and 8 bases from J, with 11 bases in between. CDR3 length: 13 residues. The DNA of the CDR3 is TGTGCCAGCAGCTTGGGGACGAAAAGAGGCTACACCTTC. This encodes CASSLGTKRGYTF.

The chain uses TRBV5-1 and TRBJ1-1; D may be TRBD1 (5 bases). Looked up from germline, CDR1 is SGHRS and CDR2 is YFSETQ. Trimming took off 0 bases at V and 1 base at J, with 16 bases between the two ends. The CDR3 has 17 residues. This chain's CDR3 is CASSLAGGEGANTEAFF. CDR3 nucleotides: TGCGCCAGCAGCTTGGCTGGTGGGGAAGGGGCGAACACTGAAGCTTTCTTT.

The chain is built from TRBV18 and TRBJ2-5; TRBD2 is a possible D gene (5 bases). The CDR3 length is 15 residues. The V end was cut by 3 bases, the J end by 5 bases, with 16 bases between. Germline lookup yields CDR1 KGHSH and CDR2 LQKENI. The CDR3 spells CASSPRSPGGETQYF. CDR3 coding DNA: TGTGCCAGCTCACCTAGGTCGCCGGGCGGGGAGACCCAGTACTTC. Based on the CDR3 plus reference TRBV18 and TRBJ2-5, the full variable domain is NAGVMQNPRHLVRRRGQEARLRCSPMKGHSHVYWYRQLPEEGLKFMVYLQKENIIDESGMPKERFSAEFPKEGPSILRIQQVVRGDSAAYFCASSPRSPGGETQYFGPGTRLLVL.

V and J are TRBV25-1 and TRBJ2-1, with 8 positions matching TRBD2. This CDR3 has 15 amino acids. Germline V gives CDR1 MGHDK, CDR2 SYGVNS. V gave up 5 bases and J gave up 3 bases; unmatched junction bases: 6. CDR3 in DNA: TGTGCCAGCAGTTCGCCTAGCGGGCACTACAATGAGCAGTTCTTC. Protein sequence: CASSSPSGHYNEQFF.